The following is a T cell receptor (beta chain) sequence with its context. Original processing methods: Scientists estimated how many nucleated cells there were by amplifying reference gene primers. Produced via immunoSEQ multiplex PCR; TCRdb's table is partial and in-frame only. V and J calls and clone size are those listed in that table; D and trimming were worked out from the DNA. The repertoire includes 80,000 to 95,000 clones, roughly nine tenths of them detected once, and 1.8% sits in the top ten. The data were obtained in a study of blood T cell repertoires in COVID-19. Germline trimming cut 5 bases from V and 7 bases from J; bases unmatched to any gene: 13. The CDR3 is made up of 16 amino acids. Germline V lookup: CDR1 MNHEY, CDR2 SVGEGT.

V gene TRBV6-2 or TRBV6-3 combines with J gene TRBJ1-1, with 10 bases that match TRBD1. The TCR was taken from a human donor with active COVID-19. The donor label of this sample is uncertain. Sequenced: peripheral blood. CDR3 amino acids: CASSKGQGSATGEAFF. In nucleotides, the CDR3 is TGTGCCAGCAGTAAGGGACAGGGGTCGGCCACAGGTGAAGCTTTCTTT.